These 19 T cell receptor beta chains share one sample of origin, sequenced in a study of beta chain features in type 1 diabetes. Reverse transcription of all isolated RNA meant that expressed TCRB transcripts were sequenced. Generated by immunoSEQ multiplex PCR, the TCRdb table keeps only in-frame clones and is missing some. Here the sample spans some 200,000 clones, 11% being singletons. The material sequenced was central memory CD4+ T cells from blood. These TCRs come from a young man in good health.

The chain uses TRBV7-3 and TRBJ2-1, with 11 bases lining up with TRBD1. Germline CDR1 and CDR2: SGHTA and FQGTGA. The J segment lost 7 bases and the V segment lost 1 base, leaving 6 bases of the junction unmatched. This CDR3 is built from 16 residues. The CDR3 here is CASSLRRTGGWNEQFF. DNA for the CDR3: TGTGCCAGCAGCTTAAGGAGGACAGGGGGCTGGAATGAGCAGTTCTTC.

This clone was seen ten or more times. Other DNA sequences within the sample encode an identical CDR3. The chain combines TRBV5-1 with TRBJ1-2, with D unclear. The germline gives CDR1 SGHRS, CDR2 YFSETQ. CDR3 length: 13 residues. Trimming took 0 bases from V and 2 from J, leaving 5 bases between them. CDR3 sequence reads: CASSLGSNYGYTF. The CDR3 DNA is TGCGCCAGCAGCTTGGGGTCCAACTATGGCTACACCTTC.

Notes on this clone: The identical CDR3 is also encoded by other nucleotide sequences in the sample. The genes are TRBV5-1 and TRBJ2-5; 7 bases align to TRBD1. Germline V CDR1 and CDR2: SGHRS, YFSETQ. The CDR3 totals 14 residues. V trimming: 2 bases; J trimming: 1 base; junction bases outside the gene matches: 2. The CDR3 nucleotides are TGCGCCAGCAGCTTACAGGGGACCCAAGAGACCCAGTACTTC. Translating gives CASSLQGTQETQYF.

The table lists this clone with a few counts. The chain is built from TRBV5-4 and TRBJ2-7; the match to TRBD2 covers 11 bases. CDR1 is SGHNT, CDR2 YYREEE, per germline (reference sequence). After removal of 4 bases from V and 1 base from J, the junction contained 7 bases not matched to a gene. The length of the CDR3 is 16 residues. Written as DNA, the CDR3 is TGTGCCAGCAGCCCGGCCGGGACTAGCGGTTCCTACGAGCAGTACTTC. It is translated as CASSPAGTSGSYEQYF. Looking up the rest from reference TRBV5-4 and TRBJ2-7 gives the full variable domain: ETGVTQSPTHLIKTRGQQVTLRCSSQSGHNTVSWYQQALGQGPQFIFQYYREEENGRGNFPPRFSGLQFPNYSSELNVNALELDDSALYLCASSPAGTSGSYEQYFGPGTRLTVT.

The chain recombines TRBV9 with TRBJ2-3; 10 nucleotides agree with TRBD2. Trimming cost V 0 bases and J 6 bases; bases outside gene matches: 4. CDR3 size: 15 residues. From germline, CDR1 is SGDLS and CDR2 YYNGEE. The CDR3 loop reads CASSVASGSKDTQYF. The CDR3 DNA follows: TGTGCCAGCAGCGTAGCTAGCGGGAGTAAGGATACGCAGTATTTT. The variable domain in full, with the rest retrieved from reference TRBV9 and TRBJ2-3, is DSGVTQTPKHLITATGQRVTLRCSPRSGDLSVYWYQQSLDQGLQFLIQYYNGEERAKGNILERFSAQQFPDLHSELNLSSLELGDSALYFCASSVASGSKDTQYFGPGTRLTVL.

This clone showed up just once. The chain is built from TRBV11-2 and TRBJ2-6; D is unclear. V lost 2 bases to trimming and J lost 4 bases, with 18 bases between them. In germline, CDR1 is SGHAT, CDR2 FQNNGV. This CDR3 contains 18 residues. The CDR3 region is CASSLKMLGSAGANVLTF. The DNA of the CDR3 is TGTGCCAGCAGCTTAAAAATGCTCGGCTCAGCGGGGGCCAACGTCCTGACTTTC.

This chain connects TRBV7-3 to TRBJ2-2; no clear D gene. Per the germline V gene, CDR1 is SGHTA and CDR2 is FQGTGA. Trimming took 8 bases from V and 4 from J, leaving 11 bases between them. The CDR3 is made up of 13 amino acids. CDR3 region: CASSTGGTGELFF. As DNA, the CDR3 is TGTGCCAGCTCTACCGGTGGCACCGGGGAGCTGTTTTTT.

Details on this clone: At one boundary the junction diverges from the germline segment, which might be a read error. V usage is TRBV29-1 and J usage is TRBJ2-2, with 11 bases that match TRBD2. The CDR3 is 19 residues long. From germline, CDR1 is SQVTM and CDR2 ANQGSEA. This CDR3 is CCGTGLLGTSGANTGELFF. The CDR3 nucleotides read TGTTGCGGGACAGGTCTATTAGGGACTAGCGGCGCGAACACCGGGGAGCTGTTTTTT.

This chain links TRBV13 with TRBJ1-2; no reliable D call. Trimming pared 2 bases from V and 4 bases from J, leaving 11 bases between. The V gene's germline CDR1 is PRHDT and CDR2 FYEKMQ (reference sequence). This CDR3 contains 14 residues. Here the CDR3 reads CASSLSESRYGYTF. CDR3 sequence (DNA): TGTGCCAGCAGCTTAAGCGAGAGCCGCTATGGCTACACCTTC.

The chain is built from TRBV29-1 and TRBJ2-7, with D possibly being TRBD1 or TRBD2 (5 bases each). V lost 0 bases to trimming and J lost 0 bases, with 15 bases between them. Germline V gene lookup returns CDR1 SQVTM and CDR2 ANQGSEA. The CDR3 extends over 16 amino acids. The CDR3 spells CSVEDGAGRSSYEQYF. Here the CDR3 DNA reads TGCAGCGTTGAAGATGGGGCGGGCAGGAGCTCCTACGAGCAGTACTTC.

This clone was recorded at least ten times. The same CDR3 arises from other DNA sequences in this sample as well. This chain connects TRBV15 to TRBJ2-7; a weak D match, TRBD2 (5 bases). Germline V gene lookup returns CDR1 LNHNV and CDR2 YYDKDF (reference sequence). The CDR3 contains 14 residues. With 5 bases removed from V and 4 bases from J, the gap between germline ends came to 15 bases. As DNA, the CDR3 is TGTGCCACCAGCGAGGGCCTCTCCGCGTACGAGCAGTACTTC. Protein product: CATSEGLSAYEQYF.

This clone was seen a handful of times. This chain connects TRBV30 to TRBJ1-4; maybe TRBD1 (5 bases). The CDR3 spans 15 residues. CDR1 and CDR2 (germline): GTSNPN, SVGIG (reference sequence). V was clipped by 3 bases and J by 0 bases, with 11 bases between them. The CDR3 region is CAWSTTGATNEKLFF. DNA for the CDR3: TGTGCCTGGAGCACAACAGGTGCAACTAATGAAAAACTGTTTTTT.

This chain links TRBV5-6 with TRBJ2-7, with D hard to call. The CDR3 runs to 13 residues. V lost 4 bases, J lost 6 bases, and 14 bases lay in between. From germline, CDR1 is SGHDT and CDR2 YYEEEE. The CDR3 region is CASSSGPGGEQYF. CDR3 DNA sequence: TGTGCCAGCAGCAGTGGGCCTGGCGGCGAGCAGTACTTC.

The V gene is TRBV7-8, the J gene TRBJ2-3; D call uncertain. The CDR3 covers 14 residues. Per germline, CDR1 SGHVS and CDR2 FQNEAQ. V gave up 5 bases and J gave up 1 base, with 10 bases separating them. The CDR3 spells CASSQPRGTDTQYF. CDR3 bases: TGTGCCAGCAGCCAACCTCGGGGCACAGATACGCAGTATTTT.

The chain recombines TRBV7-9 with TRBJ2-5; D is ambiguous. Trimming cost V 4 bases and J 5 bases, with 14 bases left between them. The V gene's germline CDR1 is SEHNR and CDR2 FQNEAQ (reference sequence). There are 14 residues in the CDR3. CDR3 residues: CASSSDRNPETQYF. As DNA, the CDR3 is TGTGCCAGCAGCTCGGACCGAAACCCTGAGACCCAGTACTTC.

The chain joins TRBV5-4 to TRBJ2-1; D ambiguous. Trimming took off 1 base at V and 5 bases at J, with 10 bases between the two ends. The CDR3 extends over 14 amino acids. The V gene's germline CDR1 is SGHNT and CDR2 YYREEE (reference sequence). This CDR3 reads CASSLRAPDNEQFF. Here the CDR3 DNA reads TGTGCCAGCAGCTTGCGGGCCCCTGACAATGAGCAGTTCTTC.

The chain recombines TRBV5-1 with TRBJ2-7; 10 bases agree with TRBD1. The V gene end was trimmed by 3 bases and the J gene end by 6 bases; junction bases not matched to a gene: 6. The CDR3 consists of 14 residues. Germline V lookup: CDR1 SGHRS, CDR2 YFSETQ. The CDR3 reads CASSSGQGKAEQYF. The DNA for the CDR3 is TGCGCCAGCAGCTCGGGACAGGGGAAGGCCGAGCAGTACTTC.

This clone has only a few counts. The gene calls are TRBV5-4 and TRBJ2-1; 9 positions agree with TRBD2. The CDR3 spans 16 residues. The V gene's germline CDR1 is SGHNT and CDR2 YYREEE (reference sequence). V was clipped by 2 bases and J by 2 bases; unmatched bases: 5. The CDR3 loop is CASSLWLAGTYNEQFF. In DNA, the CDR3 is TGTGCCAGCAGCTTATGGCTAGCGGGAACCTACAATGAGCAGTTCTTC.

In its sample, this clone was seen a few times. V usage is TRBV21-1 and J usage is TRBJ2-4; the table's D call TRBD1 went unverified against the DNA. TRBV21-1 is a recognized pseudogene. The length of the CDR3 is 15 residues. The CDR3 coding sequence is TGTGCCAGCATCTCAAGGGACAGCCGTAAAAACATTCAGTACTTC. This codes for CASISRDSRKNIQYF.